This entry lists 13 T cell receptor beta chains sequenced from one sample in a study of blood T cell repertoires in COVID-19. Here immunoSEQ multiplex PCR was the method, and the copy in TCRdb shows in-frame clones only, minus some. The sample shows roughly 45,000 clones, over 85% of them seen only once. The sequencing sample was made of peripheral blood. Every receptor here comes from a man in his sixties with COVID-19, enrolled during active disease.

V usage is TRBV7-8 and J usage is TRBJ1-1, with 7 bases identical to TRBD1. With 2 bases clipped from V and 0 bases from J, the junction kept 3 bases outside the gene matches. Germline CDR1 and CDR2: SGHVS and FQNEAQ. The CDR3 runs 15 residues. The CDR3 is CASSLRRGMNTEAFF. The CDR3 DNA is TGTGCCAGCAGCTTACGCAGGGGGATGAACACTGAAGCTTTCTTT.

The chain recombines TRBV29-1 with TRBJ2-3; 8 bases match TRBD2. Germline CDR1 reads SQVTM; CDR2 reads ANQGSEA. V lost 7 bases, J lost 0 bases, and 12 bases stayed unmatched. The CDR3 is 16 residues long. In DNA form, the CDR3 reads TGCAGCGCCAACGGGGCTAGCGGGCCTAGCACAGATACGCAGTATTTT. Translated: CSANGASGPSTDTQYF.

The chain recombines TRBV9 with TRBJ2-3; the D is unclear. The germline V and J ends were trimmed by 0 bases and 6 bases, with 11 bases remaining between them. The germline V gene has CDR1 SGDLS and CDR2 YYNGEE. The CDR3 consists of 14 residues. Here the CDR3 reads CASSVETSSDTQYF. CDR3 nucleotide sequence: TGTGCCAGCAGCGTAGAGACTTCCTCCGATACGCAGTATTTT.

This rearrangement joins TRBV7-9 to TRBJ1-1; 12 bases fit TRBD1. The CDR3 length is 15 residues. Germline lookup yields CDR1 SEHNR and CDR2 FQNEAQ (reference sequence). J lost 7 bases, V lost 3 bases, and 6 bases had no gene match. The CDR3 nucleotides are TGTGCCAGCAGCTTCTTGGGACAGGGGGCAGTTGAAGCTTTCTTT. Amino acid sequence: CASSFLGQGAVEAFF.

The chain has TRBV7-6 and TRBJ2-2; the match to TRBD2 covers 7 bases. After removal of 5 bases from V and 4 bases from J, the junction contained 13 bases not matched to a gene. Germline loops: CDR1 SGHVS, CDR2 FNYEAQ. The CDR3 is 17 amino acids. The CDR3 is CASSPSNAGVGTGELFF. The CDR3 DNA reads TGTGCCAGCAGCCCCTCAAATGCGGGAGTAGGCACCGGGGAGCTGTTTTTT. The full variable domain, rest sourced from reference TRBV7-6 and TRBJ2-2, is GAGVSQSPRYKVTKRGQDVALRCDPISGHVSLYWYRQALGQGPEFLTYFNYEAQQDKSGLPNDRFSAERPEGSISTLTIQRTEQRDSAMYRCASSPSNAGVGTGELFFGEGSRLTVL.

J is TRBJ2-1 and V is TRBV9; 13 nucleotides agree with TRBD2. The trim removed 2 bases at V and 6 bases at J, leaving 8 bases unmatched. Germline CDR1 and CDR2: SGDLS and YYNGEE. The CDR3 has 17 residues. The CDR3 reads CASSVAPTSGRVNEQFF. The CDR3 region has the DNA TGTGCCAGCAGCGTCGCTCCTACTAGCGGGAGGGTCAATGAGCAGTTCTTC.

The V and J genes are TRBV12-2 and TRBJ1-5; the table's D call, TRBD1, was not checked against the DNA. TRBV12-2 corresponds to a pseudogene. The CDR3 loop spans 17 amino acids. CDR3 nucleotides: TGTGCAAGTCGCTTACAGGGGGCATCGATAAGAAATCAGCCCCAGCATTTT. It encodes CASRLQGASIRNQPQHF.

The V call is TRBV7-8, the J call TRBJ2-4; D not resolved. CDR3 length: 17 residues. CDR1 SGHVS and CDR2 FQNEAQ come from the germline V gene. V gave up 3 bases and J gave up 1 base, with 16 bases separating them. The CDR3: CASSFPVRPGAKNIQYF. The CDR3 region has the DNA TGTGCCAGCAGCTTTCCAGTGAGACCAGGCGCCAAAAACATTCAGTACTTC.

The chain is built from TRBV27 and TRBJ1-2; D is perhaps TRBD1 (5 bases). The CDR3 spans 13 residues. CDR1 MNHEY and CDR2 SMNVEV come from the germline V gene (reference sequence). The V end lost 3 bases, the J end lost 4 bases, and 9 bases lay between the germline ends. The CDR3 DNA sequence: TGTGCCAGCAGTTTCGGGGGGGTCTATGGCTACACCTTC. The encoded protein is CASSFGGVYGYTF.

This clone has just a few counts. In DNA, the CDR3 is TGTGCCAGCAGTTTTTGGGAACAGGGAGAACTGTTTTTT. Its protein product is CASSFWEQGELFF. The J gene is TRBJ1-4, the V gene TRBV27; a weak D match, TRBD1 (6 bases). Trimming took 3 bases from V and 12 from J, leaving 14 bases between them. The CDR3 covers 13 residues. In germline, CDR1 is MNHEY, CDR2 SMNVEV (reference sequence).

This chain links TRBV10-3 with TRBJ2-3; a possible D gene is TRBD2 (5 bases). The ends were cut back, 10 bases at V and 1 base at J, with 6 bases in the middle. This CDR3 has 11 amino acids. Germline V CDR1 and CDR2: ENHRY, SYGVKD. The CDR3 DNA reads TGTGCCACCGGGGGCACAGATACGCAGTATTTT. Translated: CATGGTDTQYF.

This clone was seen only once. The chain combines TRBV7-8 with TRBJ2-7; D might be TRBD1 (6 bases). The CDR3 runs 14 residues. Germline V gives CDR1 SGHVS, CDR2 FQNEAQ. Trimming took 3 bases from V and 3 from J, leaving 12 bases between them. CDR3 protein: CASSLETGIYEQYF. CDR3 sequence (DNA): TGTGCCAGCAGCTTGGAGACAGGTATCTACGAGCAGTACTTC.

In DNA form, the CDR3 reads TGTGCCAGCAACCGACAGGGGCCAAATTCACCCCTCCACTTT. It is translated as CASNRQGPNSPLHF. The chain couples TRBV27 to TRBJ1-6, with TRBD1 matching 8 bases. Germline V gives CDR1 MNHEY, CDR2 SMNVEV (reference sequence). The CDR3 covers 14 residues. The junction had 6 bases not matched to a gene; V was cut back by 7 bases and J by 7 bases.